Below, 20 T cell receptor beta chains from the same sample are listed, as sequenced in a study of blood T cell repertoires in COVID-19. The assay was immunoSEQ multiplex PCR, and TCRdb's table has in-frame clones only and misses some. The sample consists of over 150,000 clones, about four fifths of them appearing once. Sequenced material: PBMCs or T cells enriched from blood (not recorded which). Receptors originate from a woman aged 55-70 years who had recovered from COVID-19.

This chain joins TRBV24-1 and TRBJ1-5; D not certain. Trimming took 3 bases from V and 1 from J, leaving 6 bases between them. Per germline, CDR1 KGHDR and CDR2 SFDVKD. This CDR3 contains 14 residues. The CDR3 DNA reads TGTGCCACCAGTGATGACTCAAGCAATCAGCCCCAGCATTTT. Encoded protein: CATSDDSSNQPQHF.

The chain is built from TRBV2 and TRBJ1-6; a possible D gene is TRBD1 (6 bases). From germline, CDR1 is SNHLY and CDR2 FYNNEI. V lost 10 bases and J 0 bases, leaving 16 bases between the germline ends. There are 16 residues in the CDR3. The CDR3 is CATTTGGASYNSPLHF. The CDR3 nucleotides read TGTGCCACCACAACTGGGGGCGCCTCCTATAATTCACCCCTCCACTTT.

The rearrangement links TRBV7-2 to TRBJ2-1, with no clear D. Germline V gene data show CDR1 as SGHTA and CDR2 as FQGNSA. The CDR3 loop spans 15 amino acids. Trimming cost V 1 base and J 1 base, with 8 bases left between them. CDR3 DNA: TGTGCCAGCAGCTTAGAACTACTTTCCTACAATGAGCAGTTCTTC. Translated, it gives CASSLELLSYNEQFF.

This clone was seen a handful of times. The V call is TRBV6-5, the J call TRBJ2-6; D perhaps matches TRBD1 (5 bases). The ends were cut back, 6 bases at V and 4 bases at J, with 13 bases in the middle. This CDR3 is built from 15 residues. Germline-derived CDR1 and CDR2 are MNHEY and SVGAGI. CDR3 DNA sequence: TGTGCCAGCAGCTCAGGGATGGCGGGGGCCAACGTCCTGACTTTC. This encodes CASSSGMAGANVLTF.

J is TRBJ2-7 and V is TRBV5-6; 9 bases are a match to TRBD1. Germline-derived CDR1 and CDR2 are SGHDT and YYEEEE. This CDR3 has 14 residues. V trimming: 0 bases; J trimming: 5 bases; junction bases outside the gene matches: 3. The CDR3 loop reads CASSLGTGAHEQYF. The CDR3 DNA reads as TGTGCCAGCAGCTTGGGGACAGGGGCCCACGAGCAGTACTTC.

This clone appeared once. V usage is TRBV10-3 and J usage is TRBJ1-4; TRBD1 matches at 11 bases. V was clipped by 8 bases and J by 6 bases; unmatched bases: 2. The CDR3 loop spans 13 amino acids. Germline lookup yields CDR1 ENHRY and CDR2 SYGVKD. CDR3 residues: CAIRDRGDEKLFF. CDR3 sequence (DNA): TGTGCCATCCGGGACAGGGGGGATGAAAAACTGTTTTTT.

The sample holds a few counts of this clone. The chain couples TRBV6-5 to TRBJ1-1; weak D call: TRBD1 (6 bases). Trimming left V 11 bases short and J 7 bases short, with 14 bases between. From germline, CDR1 is MNHEY and CDR2 SVGAGI. The CDR3 length is 11 residues. In DNA, the CDR3 is TGTGCCTACAGGGAGGGAGGTGAAGCTTTCTTT. Its protein product is CAYREGGEAFF.

The chain is built from TRBV7-9 and TRBJ2-1, with 8 bases fitting TRBD2. CDR1 and CDR2 (germline): SEHNR, FQNEAQ (reference sequence). This CDR3 region has 16 residues. V lost 0 bases to trimming and J lost 4 bases; unmatched junction nucleotides: 5. CDR3 nucleotides: TGTGCCAGCAGCTTAGCTTTGCGGGGGGAGTACAATGAGCAGTTCTTC. Its protein is CASSLALRGEYNEQFF.

The rearrangement links TRBV12-5 to TRBJ2-5; maybe TRBD2 (6 bases). V was shortened by 6 bases and J by 2 bases, with 13 bases between the two germline ends. Germline V gene data show CDR1 as LGHNT and CDR2 as FRNRAP. The CDR3 has 14 amino acids. The CDR3 here is CASGESGTQETQYF. For the CDR3, the DNA is TGTGCTAGTGGAGAATCCGGGACTCAAGAGACCCAGTACTTC.

To note about this clone: Other nucleotide sequences from this sample produce the same CDR3. This chain links TRBV20-1 with TRBJ1-3, with D uncertain. This CDR3 region has 11 residues. Germline lookup yields CDR1 DFQATT and CDR2 SNEGSKA (reference sequence). The V and J ends lost 6 bases and 4 bases respectively, with 7 bases between them. The CDR3 is CSASSGNTIYF. CDR3 coding DNA: TGCAGTGCGAGCTCCGGAAACACCATATATTTT.

This chain connects TRBV5-4 to TRBJ2-5; 9 nucleotides agree with TRBD2. CDR1 is SGHNT, CDR2 YYREEE, per germline (reference sequence). The CDR3 loop spans 15 amino acids. J gave up 3 bases and V 4 bases, and 7 bases lay outside the gene matches. CDR3 sequence reads: CASSRPTSGEETQYF. The CDR3 DNA reads as TGTGCCAGCAGCCGCCCGACTAGCGGAGAAGAGACCCAGTACTTC.

The J gene is TRBJ1-5, the V gene TRBV7-9; 9 nucleotides agree with TRBD1. J lost 4 bases, V lost 5 bases, and 3 bases had no gene match. The CDR3 has 14 amino acids. Germline-derived CDR1 and CDR2 are SEHNR and FQNEAQ (reference sequence). The CDR3 DNA is TGTGCCAGCAGCCCGGGGACAGGGAATCAGCCCCAGCATTTT. Translating it yields CASSPGTGNQPQHF. Complete variable domain (other parts from reference TRBV7-9 and TRBJ1-5): DTGVSQNPRHKITKRGQNVTFRCDPISEHNRLYWYRQTLGQGPEFLTYFQNEAQLEKSRLLSDRFSAERPKGSFSTLEIQRTEQGDSAMYLCASSPGTGNQPQHFGDGTRLSIL.

The chain recombines TRBV19 with TRBJ2-7; no definite D call. CDR1 LNHDA and CDR2 SQIVND come from the germline V gene (reference sequence). CDR3 length: 14 amino acids. With 0 bases removed from V and 3 bases from J, the gap between germline ends came to 9 bases. The CDR3 reads CASSIDPGNYEQYF. CDR3 bases: TGTGCCAGTAGTATAGATCCAGGAAACTACGAGCAGTACTTC.

This clone was counted a single time. The V and J genes are TRBV12-2 and TRBJ1-5; the DNA was not used to check the table's D call, TRBD1. TRBV12-2 corresponds to a pseudogene. This CDR3 contains 20 residues. The CDR3 nucleotides read TGTGCAAGTCGCTTAGAGGGGTACAGCACCGAGACGAATAGCAATCAGCCCCAGCATTTT. It specifies CASRLEGYSTETNSNQPQHF.

This chain uses TRBV9 with TRBJ1-3; D not certain. The CDR3 extends over 15 amino acids. Germline V gene lookup returns CDR1 SGDLS and CDR2 YYNGEE. V was pared by 5 bases and J by 0 bases, with 12 bases between. This CDR3 is CASSWAGSSGNTIYF. CDR3 nucleotide sequence: TGTGCCAGCAGTTGGGCCGGTAGCTCTGGAAACACCATATATTTT.

This chain connects TRBV3-1 (or the pseudogene TRBV3-2) to TRBJ2-3; D may be TRBD2 (6 bases). Looked up from germline, CDR1 is LGHDT and CDR2 is YNNKEL (reference sequence). Trimming took off 10 bases at V and 1 base at J, with 18 bases between the two ends. This CDR3 has 15 amino acids. The CDR3 coding sequence is TGTGCCACCCATTGGGCCGCGGGGTGCACAGATACGCAGTATTTT. Residues: CATHWAAGCTDTQYF.

J is TRBJ2-7 and V is TRBV6-5; possibly TRBD1 for D (6 bases). Trimming cost V 7 bases and J 2 bases, with 18 bases left between them. Germline CDR1 is MNHEY and CDR2 is SVGAGI. CDR3 length: 15 residues. The CDR3 loop is CASTRREQGAYEQYF. In nucleotides, the CDR3 is TGTGCCAGCACCCGACGGGAACAGGGCGCCTACGAGCAGTACTTC.

The chain links TRBV6-5 to TRBJ1-1; D is perhaps TRBD1 (5 bases). Per germline, CDR1 MNHEY and CDR2 SVGAGI. V was shortened by 6 bases and J by 1 base, with 12 bases between the two germline ends. The CDR3 loop spans 14 amino acids. The chain's CDR3 is CASSLIGQNTEAFF. CDR3 DNA: TGTGCCAGCAGCTTAATCGGACAGAACACTGAAGCTTTCTTT.

This clone was detected only a few times. The rearrangement joins TRBV5-4 to TRBJ1-2; weak D call: TRBD1 (5 bases). The CDR3 spans 15 residues. The V end lost 1 base, the J end lost 3 bases, and 13 bases lay between the germline ends. Germline V gene sequence: CDR1 SGHNT, CDR2 YYREEE (reference sequence). CDR3 sequence reads: CASSLFLEGDYGYTF. Here the CDR3 DNA reads TGTGCCAGCAGCTTGTTTTTAGAAGGGGACTATGGCTACACCTTC. The whole variable domain, remainder taken from reference TRBV5-4 and TRBJ1-2, is ETGVTQSPTHLIKTRGQQVTLRCSSQSGHNTVSWYQQALGQGPQFIFQYYREEENGRGNFPPRFSGLQFPNYSSELNVNALELDDSALYLCASSLFLEGDYGYTFGSGTRLTVV.

The CDR3 DNA reads TGTGCCAGCAGTTACGGCCATAACACTGAAGCTTTCTTT. It codes for CASSYGHNTEAFF. The chain has TRBV6-5 and TRBJ1-1; no reliable D call. CDR1 is MNHEY and CDR2 is SVGAGI in the germline V gene. V lost 2 bases, J lost 2 bases, and 6 bases lay in between. The CDR3 covers 13 residues.